This T cell receptor (beta chain) was observed in a study of OX40 agonist ivuxolimab in advanced cancers. Context from the whole study: Ivuxolimab, which targeted the costimulatory receptor OX40 (CD134), was an agonistic, fully human IgG2 monoclonal antibody. Among the roughly 54 dose-escalation patients, some 20 had hepatocellular carcinoma, roughly 15 melanoma, 9 renal cell carcinoma and 9 head and neck cancer. Intravenous ivuxolimab was administered to patients every 2 weeks at six dose levels: 0.01, 0.1, 0.3, 1.5, 3 and 10 mg/kg. Partial responses were achieved by three dose-escalation patients, of whom one had hepatocellular carcinoma and two had cutaneous melanoma. The monotherapy dose-escalation portion (N of about 52 patients) of the phase I ivuxolimab trial is reported in the paper. In the dose-escalation cohort, 75% to 85% of patients were male, and the mean age was roughly 60 years with a range of about 20 to 90. Patients were allowed to have had prior anti-PD-1, anti-PD-L1 or anti-CTLA-4 therapy, and 30% to 50% of the dose-escalation patients had previously received checkpoint inhibitors. Peripheral TCRbeta sequencing aimed to test whether ivuxolimab altered TCR sequence diversity and caused clonal T-cell expansion.

To note about this clone: This receptor's antigen is unknown. Base qualities are not recorded, but no much larger clone differs from it by a single base.

To sequence the TCRbeta CDR3 region, genomic DNA was isolated from the sorted cells. The immunoSEQ Assay was used to sequence the TCRbeta CDR3 regions. This is the immuneACCESS table as TCRdb keeps it, with only in-frame sequences that have V and J called. A part of the clones is gone; compared with another copy, unresolved V genes explain less than half, and the rest is unexplained. The sample table holds roughly 30,000 clones, of which 70% to 90% were seen once. 38% of the sample comes from the top ten. The trial excluded patients who had a history of autoimmune disease or who were on systemic immunosuppression. Peripheral blood for TCR sequencing was collected from all dose cohorts at baseline, on cycle 4 day 1, and on cycle 7 day 1. Samples were obtained from an open-label, multicenter, first-in-human phase I dose-escalation trial of ivuxolimab. Adults with locally advanced or metastatic melanoma, renal cell, hepatocellular, or head and neck squamous cell carcinoma were enrolled in the trial. Before TCR sequencing, CD4+ T cells and CD8+ T cells from peripheral blood were sorted into separate populations.

Broader findings and caveats from the paper: On average, CD8+ T cells showed more expanded clones than CD4+ T cells after ivuxolimab. Antigen specificity was not determined for the clonally expanded peripheral T cells. Low levels of normalized T-cell clonal expansion were also seen in some patients who did not respond. In the 0.1-3.0 mg/kg groups, partial responders had among the lowest normalized peripheral clonal expansion, particularly in CD8+ T cells. Clonal expansion of both CD4+ and CD8+ blood T cells was observed from baseline to week 6 at doses 0.1 to 3.0 mg/kg.

Relative to germline, V is 0 bases shorter and J is 2 bases shorter, with 4 bases between their ends. CDR1 and CDR2 (SGHVS, FNYEAQ) derive from the germline V gene. Including the terminal cysteine and phenylalanine, the CDR3 comprises 14 residues. The DNA shown is the 42-base CDR3, in frame from base 1. In this chain, TRBV7-6 is recombined with TRBJ2-2, with an unclear D gene assignment. The TCR originated in an adult with an advanced solid tumor such as melanoma, head and neck, liver or kidney cancer. The input for sequencing was CD4+ or CD8+ T cells sorted from blood, taken in a trial of the OX40 agonist ivuxolimab. CDR3 loop: CASSLAPNTGELFF. The nucleotide sequence reads TGTGCCAGCAGCTTAGCCCCAAACACCGGGGAGCTGTTTTTT.